The subject of this entry is one T cell receptor (beta chain). This sample is drawn from a study of blood T cell repertoires in COVID-19. This CDR3 spans 15 amino acids. Trimming removed 5 bases at V and 4 bases at J, with 14 bases between. Germline-derived CDR1 and CDR2 are LNHDA and SQIVND (reference sequence). Assay: immunoSEQ multiplex PCR; the TCRdb copy retains only in-frame clones and omits some. Of some 250,000 clones listed, about 68% are singletons. Source material: peripheral blood. This receptor was identified in a woman of 80 years or more with acute or convalescent COVID-19. This chain joins TRBV19 and TRBJ1-4; D uncertain. The CDR3 DNA is TGTGCCAGTAGTTACAGAACAGCTGATAATGAAAAACTGTTTTTT. As protein: CASSYRTADNEKLFF.